The clone carrying this TCR beta chain was seen a handful of times. Its antigen is as yet unknown. This record belongs to a study of blood T cells in healthy people across ages. The donors, all healthy, were Caucasians living in Russia, aged roughly 6 to 95. At least 6 million PBMCs were isolated per sample. Overall study findings and caveats: Across samples, TCR beta diversity tracked strongly with naive T cell percentage. The CMV status of each donor remained undetermined, and this could have confounded shifts in expanded clonotypes.

Trimming took off 4 bases at V and 2 bases at J, with 19 bases between the two ends. The germline gives CDR1 SGHNT, CDR2 YYREEE (reference sequence). CDR3 size: 17 residues. Primers used in a second PCR of roughly 6 to 11 cycles were a sample-barcoded 5' primer and a J-beta primer mix. A single record per CDR3 protein comes from TCRdb applying MiXCR to the 5' RACE reads. The table records approximately 1,700,000 distinct CDR3 sequences, about two fifths of them present only once. This clonotype was sampled from a human donor in good health. This chain joins TRBV5-4 and TRBJ2-1; possibly TRBD2 for D (6 bases). The sample was blood. The CDR3 is CASSPLGGEVTYNEQFF. The CDR3 nucleotides are TGTGCCAGCAGCCCCCTGGGCGGGGAGGTCACCTACAATGAGCAGTTCTTC.